This entry concerns a single T cell receptor (beta chain). Its antigen is unidentified. This sample is part of a study of cytotoxic CD8 clonotypes in ibrutinib-treated CLL. General observations from the study: Public clonotypes, found uncommonly, either contracted or stayed stable on treatment.

CDR3 length: 14 residues. V was trimmed by 2 bases and J by 2 bases, leaving 9 bases between them. Looked up from germline, CDR1 is MNHEY and CDR2 is SVGAGI. The planned depth of sequencing spanned 1 in 200,000 to 1 in 1 million T cells. The assay was immunoSEQ multiplex PCR, and TCRdb's table has in-frame clones only and misses some. The sample shows a few hundred thousand clones, less than 75% of them seen only once. The sequence derives from a human donor with chronic lymphocytic leukemia. Sequenced material: PBMCs, taken after 24 months of ibrutinib treatment. The genes are TRBV6-5 and TRBJ2-5; D is possibly TRBD2 (6 bases). This CDR3 reads CASSYPGLQETQYF. The CDR3 nucleotides read TGTGCCAGCAGTTACCCGGGACTTCAAGAGACCCAGTACTTC.